This TCR beta chain was profiled in a study of cytomegalovirus exposure and HLA in healthy donors. TCRdb keeps only in-frame clones here, not all; method: immunoSEQ multiplex PCR. This sample has a few hundred thousand clones, with 80% to 90% found just once. Germline CDR1 SGHVS, CDR2 FNYEAQ. The length of the CDR3 is 15 residues. With 6 bases clipped from V and 5 bases from J, the junction kept 13 bases outside the gene matches. The sample consisted of PBMCs. This sequence joins TRBV7-6 and TRBJ2-7; 7 bases align to TRBD1. The receptor comes from a woman aged 18-29 years in good health and CMV-seronegative. The CDR3 here is CASSQLDRERDEQYF. The CDR3 region has the DNA TGTGCCAGCAGTCAACTCGACAGGGAACGGGACGAGCAGTACTTC.